Given below is one T cell receptor (beta chain) in context. The repertoire was sequenced with immunoSEQ multiplex PCR; TCRdb's copy has only in-frame clones and lacks some. The sample contains fewer than 110,000 clones, roughly 87% of which appear only once. The CDR3 is 14 amino acids. Germline trimming cut 9 bases from V and 4 bases from J; bases unmatched to any gene: 7. Looked up from germline, CDR1 is LNHNV and CDR2 is YYDKDF (reference sequence). The data originate from a study of blood T cell repertoires in COVID-19. V gene TRBV15 combines with J gene TRBJ2-1, with 9 bases aligning to TRBD1. This receptor was taken from a human donor in a cohort sampled during active COVID-19. Specimen: peripheral blood. In nucleotides, the CDR3 is TGTGCCACTTTACTCGGGACAGGGTACAATGAGCAGTTCTTC. This sequence encodes CATLLGTGYNEQFF.